The present entry profiles one TCR beta chain with its context. The antigen it recognizes is unknown. There are no base qualities to consult, and no much larger clone falls within one base. This entry belongs to a study of cytomegalovirus exposure and HLA in healthy donors (dated 2017 in TCRdb). As for the study more broadly: In an earlier analysis of approximately 640 of the donors, around 290 Gb of sequence data and some 120 million unique TCR beta sequences from 150 million to 200 million T cells were reported. An early release covering 550 to 650 HLA-typed donors comprised 250 to 350 gigabases of sequencing data and around 80 million unique TCR sequences. The genetic ancestry cluster associated with self-reported Caucasian donors included 80% to 90% of the roughly 360 genotyped donors. The study aimed to test whether signatures of past pathogen exposure could be identified by cataloging public T cell receptors. Using immunosequencing, the study profiled T cell repertoires from around 680 subjects and related those repertoires to cytomegalovirus serostatus. Along with the approximately 600-subject first cohort, a separate validation cohort of some 130 different subjects was used. To predict cytomegalovirus infection status, the study combined high-throughput TCR immunosequencing, statistical association of individual TCRs with disease status, and machine learning. In a later analysis, previously published TCR beta repertoires from fewer than 750 donors were re-analyzed and high-resolution HLA genotyping was added so that TCR occurrence patterns could be studied. Rather than drawing on any new phenotypic data, the later analysis identified candidate immune exposures from TCR beta sequences and the way those sequences occurred across donors. In an earlier analysis of over 550 of the donors, high-throughput TCR beta sequencing was used to judge whether each TCR beta V gene segment behaved as functional or pseudogenic. Donor age, sex, ethnicity and CMV serostatus were compiled together with the repertoire data. A later genetic analysis took genome-wide SNP genotypes for about three fifths of the roughly 700 donors and used that subset as a discovery cohort. All discovery cohort repertoires had been generated on a single sequencing platform. Both class I and class II loci were covered by HLA typing, at four-digit resolution. The number of donors typed differed by locus, with roughly 620-630 for A, B, C, DRB1 and DQB1, roughly 550 for DQA1, 600 to 610 for DPA1, and 400 to 490 for DPB1. A handful of DR-DQ haplotypes were handled as single units for association and clustering because linkage in the cohort was strong. Among 398 genotyped donors of the cohort, an average of around 240,000 unique TCR beta nucleotide sequences were sequenced per donor, roughly 18% of them non-productive. Overall study outcomes, separate from this receptor: Most CMV-associated TCR beta chains appeared to be HLA-restricted in a later analysis, and the HLA associations seemed to be driven largely by CMV exposure. CMV serostatus was the only immune exposure information available for the cohort. In the study, about 150 TCR beta chains were listed as associated with cytomegalovirus. A later analysis found that TCR association rates varied across HLA loci, with DRB1 alleles showing the most associated TCRs and HLA-C alleles the fewest. Specific HLA alleles were associated with 15,000 to 20,000 TCR beta sequences at a false discovery rate of 0.05 in a later analysis. In an earlier analysis of fewer than 700 of the donors, most TCR beta V segments appeared in productive rearrangements about 87% or about 30% of the time, broadly matching IMGT annotations. A later genetic analysis associated a missense DCLRE1C variant with V-gene and J-gene trimming of TCR beta chains, and an independent cohort replicated the association. A later analysis reported that several top co-occurrence clusters appeared linked to parvovirus B19, influenza, CMV and Epstein-Barr virus. Because counts were too low, seventeen rarely observed V segments, including chromosome 9 orphons, were left out of the earlier analysis of a few hundred of the donors. Linkage disequilibrium might explain the correlated functional status among segregating V segments, but an unknown experimental factor could not be ruled out. Because HLA typing was unavailable for some donors at each locus, only the typed subset was used in association tests. In a later analysis, HLA-associated TCR beta chains showed more clonal expansion and lower generation probabilities than non-associated chains that were equally common. A further reported finding was that TCR beta sequences accurately predicted the HLA-A and HLA-B alleles for most subjects in the first cohort. In vitro tests confirmed that a few of the cytomegalovirus-associated TCR beta chains recognize cytomegalovirus antigens. Strong co-occurrence of HLA alleles, especially DR and DQ, made assigning TCR associations to individual alleles difficult. Only TCR beta chains were sequenced in this cohort, and the absence of alpha or paired-chain data limited detectable features. Most TCR sequences were seen in very few donors, while some public TCRs were found in many individuals. Sequencing depth was assumed to be roughly uniform across donors in the presence/absence analyses, though that assumption may not hold. According to a later genetic analysis, donors in an Asian-associated ancestry cluster had fewer N-insertions in productive TCRs than the roughly 700-donor mean. According to the authors, the approach could potentially be generalized to other disease states and immunological phenotypes. Because the 87-base-pair reads could not distinguish some IMGT-functional V segments, including TRBV6-2 and TRBV6-3, those segments were excluded. A group of highly shared sequence variants was considered likely to be a technical artifact of the sequencing pipeline. The classifier was reported to diagnose cytomegalovirus status with high specificity and sensitivity in both the original cohort and the validation cohort.

Ends trimmed: V by 1 base, J by 4 bases; bases unmatched to a gene: 0. Reading from cysteine to phenylalanine, the CDR3 counts 13 amino acids. Only CDR3 DNA remains: 39 bases, in frame from the first base. The germline V gene specifies LGHNA as CDR1 and YNFKEQ as CDR2. Library generation was performed with the immunoSEQ multiplex PCR assay. For the multiplex PCR, a mixture combining 60 forward primers for TCR Vbeta segments and 13 reverse primers for TCR Jbeta segments was used. The CDR3 region of rearranged TCR beta genes was amplified from genomic DNA with a multiplex PCR assay. Amplified TCR beta libraries were sequenced as 87-base-pair reads on the Illumina HiSeq System. In the paper's pipeline: A later analysis tallied around 87 million unique TCR beta chains across the 600 to 700 repertoires, and around 10 million of those chains were shared by two or more donors. Raw reads were error-corrected and collapsed into unique sequences with a nearest-neighbor algorithm that merged closely related sequences to remove PCR and sequencing errors. Alignment of CDR3 sequences to IMGT reference sequences was used to assign V, D and J gene segments. For a sequence to be retained, at least a six-nucleotide match to both a V gene segment and a J gene segment was required. Rearrangements were called productive when the CDR3 lacked stop codons and stayed in frame with V and J; all others were non-productive. Following IMGT convention, CDR3 was defined as the stretch from the second conserved V-encoded cysteine up to the conserved J-encoded phenylalanine. In an earlier analysis of roughly 610 of the donors, sequences lacking an unambiguous match to a single V gene segment were excluded. An earlier analysis of fewer than 750 of the donors called V segments functional above 56.7% productive rearrangements and segregating when the between-donor standard deviation exceeded 5%. A statistical classification framework was developed to diagnose cytomegalovirus status using the catalog of TCR beta chain sequences. A later analysis assigned V and J genes by comparing TCR nucleotide sequences with IMGT/GENE-DB human TR gene sequences. Using the TCRdist pipeline, a later analysis assigned CDR3 sequences along with most-parsimonious VDJ recombination scenarios. A later analysis defined each TCR beta chain by its CDR3 amino acid sequence plus V-gene family, and excluded reads lacking a unique V-gene family. In a later analysis, 500 to 700 highly shared, low-generation-probability nucleotide sequences were removed to address suspected cross-contamination and a sequencing artifact. For each public chain, a later analysis derived a clonal expansion index from normalized ranks of inferred template counts within each repertoire. A later analysis computed generation probabilities with a VDJ recombination model fitted to out-of-frame rearrangements, and checked the results against IGoR. A later analysis scored TCR-TCR, TCR-HLA and TCR-CMV co-occurrence with hypergeometric tests, applying a repertoire-size bias correction to TCR pairs. To estimate false discovery rates, a later analysis permuted the HLA or CMV assignments 20 times. A later analysis grouped co-occurring TCRs with DBSCAN, adding TCRdist sequence similarity when clustering within HLA-allele-positive subsets. For co-occurrence clustering, repertoires with fewer than 30,000 or more than 120,000 public chains were excluded, along with five repertoires with anomalous nucleotide sharing. As stored in TCRdb, this immuneACCESS dataset retains in-frame rearrangements with V and J assigned. A fraction of the clones does not appear; measured against another copy, unresolved V genes explain less than half of the discrepancy, and the remainder lacks a known reason. Clone size and the V and J calls come from that table; the DNA yielded D and trimming. The sample table contains 95,000 to 150,000 clones; only one count was recorded for about 81% of them. The top ten constitute around 9.1% of the sample.

The cohort consisted of some 730 healthy bone marrow donors. Cohort members were all nominally healthy when sampled, although unrecorded immune exposures were likely present. The donor tested CMV seropositive and was one of the 289 seropositive cohort members. Each donor provided a peripheral blood sample, and peripheral blood mononuclear cells were used for TCR beta sequencing. The Qiagen DNeasy Blood Extraction Kit was used to extract genomic DNA from the blood cell samples. The clonotype was recovered from a woman between 45 and 60 years old in good health and CMV-seropositive. Material: PBMCs. The chain was built from TRBV4-2 and TRBJ1-2, with 7 junctional bases fitting TRBD1. CDR3 sequence: CASSQGDSYGYTF. The DNA sequence is as follows: TGTGCCAGCAGCCAAGGGGACAGCTATGGCTACACCTTC.